These 6 T cell receptor beta chains originate from one sample sequenced in a study of response to subunit inactivated influenza vaccine. TCRdb independently ran MiXCR on the RT-PCR reads; one entry per CDR3 protein. The repertoire holds approximately 500,000 distinct CDR3 sequences, with 10% to 15% as singletons. Sequences were derived from PBMCs from blood, sampled roughly 45 days after vaccination. The receptors come from a man over 45 who received an inactivated influenza vaccine.

This clonotype was seen a few times. The chain couples TRBV5-1 to TRBJ1-1; D uncertain. The germline gives CDR1 SGHRS, CDR2 YFSETQ. The V end lost 1 base, the J end lost 4 bases, and 11 bases lay between the germline ends. The CDR3 runs 14 residues. For the CDR3, the DNA is TGCGCCAGCAGCTTGATGGGAGAGACCACTGAAGCTTTCTTT. Protein sequence: CASSLMGETTEAFF.

The gene calls are TRBV7-9 and TRBJ1-1; D remains ambiguous. The V gene lost 2 bases and the J gene lost 1 base, with 8 bases spanning the gap. Per the germline V gene, CDR1 is SEHNR and CDR2 is FQNEAQ (reference sequence). The CDR3 has 14 amino acids. The CDR3 bases are TGTGCCAGCAGCTTATTCGGCAAGAACACTGAAGCTTTCTTT. It yields the protein CASSLFGKNTEAFF.

The rearrangement joins TRBV7-2 to TRBJ2-5; TRBD2 aligns across 10 bases. The V gene's germline CDR1 is SGHTA and CDR2 FQGNSA. The V and J ends lost 5 bases and 7 bases, in that order; junction bases with no gene match: 7. The CDR3 is 14 amino acids. CDR3 protein: CASSPSRTSGTQYF. For the CDR3, the DNA is TGTGCCAGCAGCCCCTCCCGGACTAGCGGGACCCAGTACTTC.

This clonotype was observed at least ten times. The chain joins TRBV29-1 to TRBJ2-1, with 7 positions matching TRBD2. This CDR3 has 15 amino acids. The junction had 13 bases not matched to a gene; V was cut back by 5 bases and J by 6 bases. Germline lookup yields CDR1 SQVTM and CDR2 ANQGSEA. CDR3 amino acids: CSVPGLGGILNEQFF. CDR3 DNA sequence: TGCAGCGTTCCGGGGTTGGGAGGGATTCTCAATGAGCAGTTCTTC.

The gene calls are TRBV20-1 and TRBJ2-7; a possible D gene is TRBD2 (5 bases). CDR3 length: 16 residues. With 0 bases removed from V and 3 bases from J, the gap between germline ends came to 18 bases. The germline V gene encodes CDR1 DFQATT and CDR2 SNEGSKA (reference sequence). The CDR3, as DNA: TGCAGTGCTAGAGATCATGGTGGGAGCGCCAGCTACGAGCAGTACTTC. Translated: CSARDHGGSASYEQYF.

Comments on this clonotype: At one end, the junction sequence differs from germline, possibly due to a read error. The J gene is TRBJ2-2, the V gene TRBV4-2; a weak D match, TRBD2 (5 bases). Per the germline V gene, CDR1 is LGHNA and CDR2 is YNFKEQ. The CDR3 loop spans 14 amino acids. The CDR3 spells CASSQDWATGELLF. In DNA form, the CDR3 reads TGTGCCAGCAGCCAAGATTGGGCTACCGGGGAGCTGCTTTTT.